The rows below give T cell receptor beta chains drawn from one sample of a study of cytomegalovirus exposure and HLA in healthy donors. The table came from immunoSEQ multiplex PCR; TCRdb's copy has only in-frame clones and leaves some out. The sample includes under 200,000 clones, 73% seen only once; the top ten take 1.8%. The sample taken for sequencing was PBMCs. The receptors were gathered from a woman under 40 in good health and CMV-seronegative. CDR3s include the opening cysteine and the closing phenylalanine or tryptophan. D genes are given only for firm matches. Rows may omit the clone size; those that give it use once, few, many or a size class.

j_gene,abundance,d_gene,v_gene,CDR3aa,CDR3nt
TRBJ1-2,.,.,TRBV2,CASSEWAADGYTF,TGTGCCAGCAGTGAATGGGCAGCCGATGGCTACACCTTC
TRBJ2-5,.,.,TRBV7-9,CASSSTGLQETQYF,TGTGCCAGCAGCTCCACGGGACTCCAAGAGACCCAGTACTTC
TRBJ2-7,.,TRBD2,TRBV5-1,CASSLFSTAYQSRGGLDEQYF,TGCGCCAGCAGCTTGTTCTCAACCGCCTACCAATCGCGGGGGGGCCTGGACGAGCAGTACTTC
TRBJ1-1,few,.,TRBV30,CASSETFGTEAFF,TGTGCCTCCTCGGAGACGTTTGGGACTGAAGCTTTCTTT
TRBJ2-2,.,TRBD1,TRBV9,CASSANRGGPRSAVF,TGTGCCAGCAGCGCCAACCGAGGGGGCCCGAGGAGTGCGGTTTTT
TRBJ2-5,.,TRBD1,TRBV19,CASSSGTGAKETQYF,TGTGCCAGTAGTTCTGGGACAGGGGCCAAAGAGACCCAGTACTTC
TRBJ2-6,.,.,TRBV4-3,CASSQDPSSTGSRGANVLTF,TGCGCCAGCAGCCAAGATCCGAGCTCAACAGGCTCGAGGGGGGCCAACGTCCTGACTTTC
TRBJ2-7,.,.,TRBV27,CASSMTISGEQYF,TGTGCCAGCAGTATGACTATATCAGGCGAGCAGTACTTC
TRBJ2-2,.,TRBD2,TRBV10-2,CASRLAGGPGGELFF,TGCGCCAGCAGACTAGCGGGGGGGCCGGGCGGGGAGCTGTTTTTT
TRBJ2-1,.,.,TRBV2,CASSSRYNEQFF,TGTGCCAGCAGCTCCCGGTACAATGAGCAGTTCTTC
TRBJ1-2,few,TRBD1,TRBV7-2,CASSPGTGHEGYTF,TGTGCCAGCAGCCCTGGGACAGGGCATGAGGGCTACACCTTC
TRBJ2-3,once,.,TRBV10-1,CASSEDRITDTQYF,TGCGCCAGCAGTGAAGACAGGATCACAGATACGCAGTATTTT
TRBJ2-6,.,.,TRBV5-6,CASSLAGSRSGANVLTF,TGTGCCAGCAGCTTGGCAGGGTCCCGCTCTGGGGCCAACGTCCTGACTTTC
TRBJ2-7,.,.,TRBV29-1,CSAAGLDATLYEQYF,TGCAGCGCGGCGGGGCTGGACGCAACTCTCTACGAGCAGTACTTC
TRBJ2-5,.,.,TRBV19,CASSTISRNQETQYF,TGTGCCAGTAGTACCATATCTAGGAATCAAGAGACCCAGTACTTC
TRBJ2-7,once,.,TRBV4-3,CASSPGQRAYEQYF,TGCGCCAGCAGCCCAGGACAGAGAGCCTACGAGCAGTACTTC
TRBJ2-2,few,TRBD1,TRBV4-2,CASSQDRDRGEGELFF,TGTGCCAGCAGCCAAGATAGGGACAGGGGGGAAGGGGAGCTGTTTTTT
TRBJ1-1,.,TRBD1,TRBV7-3,CASSSGQGEDTEAFF,TGTGCCAGCAGCTCCGGACAGGGTGAAGACACTGAAGCTTTCTTT
TRBJ1-1,.,.,TRBV6-5,CASSPYGREDTEAFF,TGTGCCAGCAGTCCCTACGGACGGGAGGACACTGAAGCTTTCTTT
TRBJ2-7,.,.,TRBV5-1,CASTDRSGEQYF,TGCGCCAGCACCGACAGGTCGGGAGAGCAGTACTTC
TRBJ1-2,.,.,TRBV7-8,CASSPNVRRGYTF,TGTGCCAGCAGCCCCAATGTGCGGCGGGGCTACACCTTC
TRBJ2-7,.,TRBD2,TRBV10-1,CASTLLRLAPYF,TGCGCCAGCACCCTCTTGAGACTAGCTCCCTACTTC
TRBJ1-2,few,TRBD1,TRBV19,CASSIQTGQGYGYTF,TGTGCCAGTAGTATCCAAACCGGACAGGGTTATGGCTACACCTTC
TRBJ2-1,.,TRBD2,TRBV7-9,CASSAPGTSGFYEQFF,TGTGCCAGCAGCGCCCCCGGGACTAGCGGGTTCTATGAGCAGTTCTTC
TRBJ2-3,.,TRBD1,TRBV9,CASSVEGQFTDTQYF,TGTGCCAGCAGCGTAGAGGGACAGTTTACAGATACGCAGTATTTT